The 9 T cell receptor beta chains given below trace back to one sample, sequenced in a study of tumor-infiltrating lymphocytes in primary liver carcinoma (dated by TCRdb to 2016 to 2017). TRIzol reagent was used to extract blood RNA from unsorted whole blood, while the DNeasy Blood & Tissue kit provided the germline DNA. TCRdb records Illumina HiSeq 2500 as the sequencer. Starting from 500 to 600 ng total RNA, TCRbeta-specific cDNA was produced by reverse transcription with a constant-region primer and ProtoScript II reverse transcriptase. Three nested multiplex PCR rounds, following a slightly modified ARM-PCR procedure, were used to build the TCRbeta libraries. The first two PCR rounds used multiplex TRBV1-TRBV30 forward primers with a Cbeta reverse primer, each for 10 cycles. TCRdb's own reprocessing of the public reads used fastp at Q25 and MiXCR and kept productive beta chains. Every distinct CDR3 protein forms one entry, paired with its most common genes and DNA. The sample table shows 330,000 or so distinct CDR3 sequences, and around three fifths are seen once. Roughly 6% of the sample lies in the top ten.

What was sequenced was peripheral blood. These receptor sequences come from a man in his forties or fifties with primary liver carcinoma and hepatitis B virus infection.

The J gene is TRBJ1-5, the V gene TRBV6-2 or TRBV6-3; a possible D gene is TRBD1 (6 bases). V dropped 4 bases and J dropped 0 bases, with 13 bases sitting between them. Per germline, CDR1 MNHEY and CDR2 SVGEGT. This CDR3 comprises 16 residues. CDR3 in amino acids: CASSFKGGHSNQPQHF. The CDR3 DNA follows: TGTGCCAGCAGTTTCAAAGGGGGGCATAGCAATCAGCCCCAGCATTTT.

Remarks on this clonotype: A single base separates this from a much larger clone, so it may be a read error. The conserved final phenylalanine or tryptophan is absent from the CDR3, which likely points to a read error. The gene calls are TRBV6-6 and TRBJ2-7, with 7 bases matching TRBD2. The CDR3 has 17 residues. CDR1 is MNHNY and CDR2 is SVGAGI in the germline V gene (reference sequence). V lost 2 bases to trimming and J lost 0 bases; unmatched junction nucleotides: 10. The CDR3 region has the DNA TGTGCCAGCAGTTACGACCCCTCGCGGGGGTCCTCCTACGAGCAGTACCTC. This sequence encodes CASSYDPSRGSSYEQYL.

The gene calls are TRBV11-2 and TRBJ2-5; the D is unclear. The CDR3 sequence is 14 residues long. V was shortened by 7 bases and J by 5 bases, with 17 bases between the two germline ends. CDR1 is SGHAT, CDR2 FQNNGV, per germline. CDR3 DNA: TGTGCCAGCACTCCGAATACCTTCGGGGAGACCCAGTACTTC. This codes for CASTPNTFGETQYF.

As regards this clonotype: Just one base apart from a much larger clone, this may be a read error. The CDR3 end shows no conserved phenylalanine or tryptophan, and so a read error is likely. This chain uses TRBV6-6 with TRBJ1-1; TRBD1 agrees at 8 bases. Trimming at V came to 5 bases and at J to 3 bases, leaving 8 bases not matched to a gene. Germline-derived CDR1 and CDR2 are MNHNY and SVGAGI (reference sequence). This CDR3 has 15 residues. Written as DNA, the CDR3 is TGTGCCAGCAGTCGCCCGGACAGGGCAGACACTGAAGCTTTCATT. This gives the protein CASSRPDRADTEAFI.

Regarding this clonotype: Its ends do not fully match the called genes, so a read error is possible. This chain joins TRBV11-2 and TRBJ2-7, with D possibly TRBD1 on 6 matching bases. The CDR3 is 15 residues long. CDR1 SGHAT and CDR2 FQNNGV come from the germline V gene. This CDR3 reads CANSFARTDSYEQYF. The CDR3 DNA sequence: TGTGCCAACAGCTTTGCCCGGACAGACTCCTACGAGCAATACTTC.

Comments on this clonotype: A clone one base away is much larger, so this may be a read error. The chain links TRBV4-1 to TRBJ2-3; maybe TRBD2 (5 bases). Germline assignment: CDR1 MGHRA and CDR2 YSYEKL. This CDR3 contains 16 residues. The DNA of the CDR3 is TGTGCCAGCGGCCCAGGATCCCATTTAAGCACAGATACGCAGTATTTT. It encodes CASGPGSHLSTDTQYF.

In its sample, this clonotype was seen a few times. V usage is TRBV7-9 and J usage is TRBJ2-5; weak D call: TRBD2 (5 bases). This CDR3 region has 14 residues. Trimming removed 0 bases from V and 4 bases from J, with 9 bases in between. Germline V gene sequence: CDR1 SEHNR, CDR2 FQNEAQ (reference sequence). The CDR3 DNA is TGTGCCAGCAGCTTAGCGTTAGGGAGAGAGACCCAGTACTTC. It specifies CASSLALGRETQYF.

Notes on this clonotype: This could be a read error, since a much larger clone is one nucleotide away. V gene TRBV4-1 combines with J gene TRBJ1-5; TRBD1 might be the D (5 bases). The germline V gene encodes CDR1 MGHRA and CDR2 YSYEKL. The CDR3 is 15 residues long. As DNA, the CDR3 is TGCGCCAGCTGCCAAGATTCAGGGTTCGGTCAGCCCCAGCATTTT. Translation: CASCQDSGFGQPQHF.

The V gene is TRBV6-1, the J gene TRBJ2-1; possible D gene TRBD2, 6 bases. CDR1 MNHNS and CDR2 SASEGT come from the germline V gene. The CDR3 is made up of 13 amino acids. The CDR3 sequence is CSNRDGLYNEQFF. The CDR3 DNA sequence: TGTAGCAACCGGGACGGACTATACAATGAGCAGTTCTTC.